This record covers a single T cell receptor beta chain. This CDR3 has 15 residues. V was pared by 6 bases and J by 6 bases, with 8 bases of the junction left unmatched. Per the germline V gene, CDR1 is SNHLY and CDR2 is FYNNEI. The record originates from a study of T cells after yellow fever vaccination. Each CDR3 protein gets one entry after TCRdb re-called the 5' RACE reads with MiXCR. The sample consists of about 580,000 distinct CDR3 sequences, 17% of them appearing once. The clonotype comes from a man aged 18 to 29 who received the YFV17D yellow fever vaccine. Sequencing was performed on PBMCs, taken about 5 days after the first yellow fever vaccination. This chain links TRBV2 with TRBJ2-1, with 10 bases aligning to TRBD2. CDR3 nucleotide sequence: TGTGCCAGCAGGAAACTAGCGGGGACCCCCAATGAGCAGTTCTTC. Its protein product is CASRKLAGTPNEQFF.